The 2 T cell receptor beta chains reported below all come from one sample, sequenced in a study of blood T cell repertoires in COVID-19 (dated by TCRdb to the early 2020s). Library preparation was by the immunoSEQ multiplex PCR assay. TCRdb carries this immuneACCESS record with in-frame sequences only. Its versions omit some clonotypes, under half of them owing to an unresolved V gene in the studies checked, with the rest unexplained. The sample includes some 340,000 clones, with 75% to 90% observed a single time. The top ten clonotypes cover about 5% of the sample. Sequencing used PBMCs or T cells enriched from blood (not recorded which). The source is a woman between 45 and 65 years old who had recovered from COVID-19.

This clone was observed a single time. The chain carries TRBV19 and TRBJ1-2, with D unresolved. The CDR3 is made up of 12 amino acids. The V gene's germline CDR1 is LNHDA and CDR2 SQIVND (reference sequence). V gave up 4 bases and J gave up 7 bases, with 10 bases separating them. This chain's CDR3 is CASSTLTSGYTF. The CDR3 DNA is TGTGCCAGTAGTACCCTTACTTCTGGCTACACCTTC.

This clone appeared a single time. The J gene is TRBJ1-2, the V gene TRBV20-1; D call uncertain. V dropped 2 bases and J dropped 8 bases, with 6 bases sitting between them. Germline values: CDR1 DFQATT, CDR2 SNEGSKA (reference sequence). The CDR3 sequence is 10 residues long. The CDR3 reads CSARIGGYTF. CDR3 coding DNA: TGCAGTGCTAGAATCGGGGGCTACACCTTC.